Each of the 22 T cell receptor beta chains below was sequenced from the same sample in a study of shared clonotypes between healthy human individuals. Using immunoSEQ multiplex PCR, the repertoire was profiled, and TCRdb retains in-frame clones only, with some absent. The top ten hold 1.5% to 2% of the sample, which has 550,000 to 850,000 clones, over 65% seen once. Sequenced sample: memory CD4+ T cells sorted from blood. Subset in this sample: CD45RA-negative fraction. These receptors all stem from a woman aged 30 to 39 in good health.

As DNA, the CDR3 is TGTGCCAGCAACACCGGGACACGTAACTATGGCTACACCTTC. Residues: CASNTGTRNYGYTF. The chain joins TRBV27 to TRBJ1-2; the D gene is possibly TRBD1 (6 bases). Per germline, CDR1 MNHEY and CDR2 SMNVEV (reference sequence). V was cut by 7 bases and J by 1 base, with 13 bases left in between. The CDR3 covers 14 residues.

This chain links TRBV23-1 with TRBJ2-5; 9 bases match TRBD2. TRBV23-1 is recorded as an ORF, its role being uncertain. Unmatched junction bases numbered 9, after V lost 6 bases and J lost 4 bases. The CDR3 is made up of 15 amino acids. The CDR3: CASRPGKREVETQYF. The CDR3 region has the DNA TGCGCCAGCAGGCCGGGGAAGCGGGAGGTAGAGACCCAGTACTTC.

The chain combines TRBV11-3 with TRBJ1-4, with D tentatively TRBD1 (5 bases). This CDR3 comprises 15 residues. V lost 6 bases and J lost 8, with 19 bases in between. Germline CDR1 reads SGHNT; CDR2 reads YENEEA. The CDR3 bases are TGTGCCAGCAGTTTTAGGGGACCTTCGGGGGAAAAACTGTTTTTT. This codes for CASSFRGPSGEKLFF.

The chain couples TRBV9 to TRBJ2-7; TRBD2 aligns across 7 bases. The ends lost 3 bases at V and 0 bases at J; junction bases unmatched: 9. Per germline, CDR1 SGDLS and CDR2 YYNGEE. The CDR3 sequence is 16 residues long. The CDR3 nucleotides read TGTGCCAGCAGCGCCTTTCGACTAGCCTCCTCCTACGAGCAGTACTTC. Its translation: CASSAFRLASSYEQYF.

The CDR3 sequence is CASIFSGTGELFF. In nucleotides, the CDR3 is TGTGCCAGCATTTTTAGCGGCACCGGGGAGCTGTTTTTT. The rearrangement links TRBV28 to TRBJ2-2; a possible D gene is TRBD2 (6 bases). The germline V gene encodes CDR1 MDHEN and CDR2 SYDVKM. Trimming took 7 bases from V and 4 from J, leaving 10 bases between them. The CDR3 is 13 residues long. Complete variable domain (other parts from reference TRBV28 and TRBJ2-2): DVKVTQSSRYLVKRTGEKVFLECVQDMDHENMFWYRQDPGLGLRLIYFSYDVKMKEKGDIPEGYSVSREKKERFSLILESASTNQTSMYLCASIFSGTGELFFGEGSRLTVL.

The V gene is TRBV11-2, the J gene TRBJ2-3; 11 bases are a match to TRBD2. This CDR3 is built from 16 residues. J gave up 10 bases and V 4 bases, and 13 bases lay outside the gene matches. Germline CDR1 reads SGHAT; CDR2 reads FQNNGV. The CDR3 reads CASSSTSGSRVWAQYF. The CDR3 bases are TGTGCCAGCAGCTCTACTAGCGGGAGCCGGGTGTGGGCGCAGTATTTT.

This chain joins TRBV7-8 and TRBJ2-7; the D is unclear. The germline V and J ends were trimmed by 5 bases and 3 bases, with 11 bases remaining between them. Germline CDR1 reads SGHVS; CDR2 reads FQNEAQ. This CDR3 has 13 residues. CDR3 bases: TGTGCCAGCAGCGACCGATTCAGCTACGAGCAGTACTTC. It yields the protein CASSDRFSYEQYF.

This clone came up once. The CDR3, as DNA: TGCAGCGGTATGGTCCGACTAGCGGGTCGCTACGAGCAGTACTTC. It yields the protein CSGMVRLAGRYEQYF. V usage is TRBV29-1 and J usage is TRBJ2-5, with TRBD2 matching 10 bases. Matching the DNA end better, TRBJ2-7 makes the J call doubtful. Germline V gives CDR1 SQVTM, CDR2 ANQGSEA. The CDR3 consists of 15 residues.

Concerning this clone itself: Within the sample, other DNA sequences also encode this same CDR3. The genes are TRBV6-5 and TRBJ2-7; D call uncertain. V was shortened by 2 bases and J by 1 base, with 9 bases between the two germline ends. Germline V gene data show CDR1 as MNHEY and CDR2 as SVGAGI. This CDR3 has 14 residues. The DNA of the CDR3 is TGTGCCAGCAGTTACAGTCGTCAGTCCTACGAGCAGTACTTC. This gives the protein CASSYSRQSYEQYF.

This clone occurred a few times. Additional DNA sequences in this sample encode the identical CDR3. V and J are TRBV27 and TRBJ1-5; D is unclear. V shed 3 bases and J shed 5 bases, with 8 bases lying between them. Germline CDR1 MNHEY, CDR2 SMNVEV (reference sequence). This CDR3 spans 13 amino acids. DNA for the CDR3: TGTGCCAGCAGTTTGGGGAAGGATCAGCCCCAGCATTTT. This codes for CASSLGKDQPQHF.

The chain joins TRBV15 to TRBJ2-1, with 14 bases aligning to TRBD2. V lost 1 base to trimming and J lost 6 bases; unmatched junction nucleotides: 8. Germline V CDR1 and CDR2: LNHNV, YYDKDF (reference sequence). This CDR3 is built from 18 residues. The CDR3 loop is CATSRGSGTSGSFNEQFF. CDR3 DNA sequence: TGTGCCACCAGCAGAGGTAGTGGGACTAGCGGGAGCTTCAATGAGCAGTTCTTC. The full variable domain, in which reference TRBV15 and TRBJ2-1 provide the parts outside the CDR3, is DAMVIQNPRYQVTQFGKPVTLSCSQTLNHNVMYWYQQKSSQAPKLLFHYYDKDFNNEADTPDNFQSRRPNTSFCFLDIRSPGLGDTAMYLCATSRGSGTSGSFNEQFFGPGTRLTVL.

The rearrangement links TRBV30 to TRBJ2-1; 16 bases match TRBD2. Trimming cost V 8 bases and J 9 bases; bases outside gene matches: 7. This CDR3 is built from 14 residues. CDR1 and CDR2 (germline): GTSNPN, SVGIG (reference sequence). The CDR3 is CAGTSGRVTGEQFF. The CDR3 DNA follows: TGTGCCGGGACTAGCGGGAGGGTGACGGGTGAGCAGTTCTTC.

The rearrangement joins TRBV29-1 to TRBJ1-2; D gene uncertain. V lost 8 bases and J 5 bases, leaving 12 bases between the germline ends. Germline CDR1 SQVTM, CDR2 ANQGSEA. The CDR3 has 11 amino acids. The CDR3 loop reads CSPGEEYGYTF. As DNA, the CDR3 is TGCAGCCCCGGGGAGGAATATGGCTACACCTTC.

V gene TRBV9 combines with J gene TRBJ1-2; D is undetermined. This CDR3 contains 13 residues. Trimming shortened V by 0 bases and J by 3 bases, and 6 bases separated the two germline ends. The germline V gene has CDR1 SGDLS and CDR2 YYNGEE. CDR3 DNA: TGTGCCAGCAGCGTAGGCGGGGACTATGGCTACACCTTC. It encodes CASSVGGDYGYTF. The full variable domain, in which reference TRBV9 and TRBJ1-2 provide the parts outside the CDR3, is DSGVTQTPKHLITATGQRVTLRCSPRSGDLSVYWYQQSLDQGLQFLIQYYNGEERAKGNILERFSAQQFPDLHSELNLSSLELGDSALYFCASSVGGDYGYTFGSGTRLTVV.

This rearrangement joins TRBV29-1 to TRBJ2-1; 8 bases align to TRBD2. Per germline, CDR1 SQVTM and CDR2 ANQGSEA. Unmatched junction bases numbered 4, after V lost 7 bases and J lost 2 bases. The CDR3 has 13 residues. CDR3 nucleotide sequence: TGCAGCGGCGGACTAGCCACCTACAATGAGCAGTTCTTC. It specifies CSGGLATYNEQFF.

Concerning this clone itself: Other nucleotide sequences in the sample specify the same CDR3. CDR3 nucleotides: TGTGCCAGCAGCTTACATACAGATACGCAGTATTTT. It is translated as CASSLHTDTQYF. The chain recombines TRBV7-9 with TRBJ2-3; D gene ambiguous. CDR1 SEHNR and CDR2 FQNEAQ come from the germline V gene (reference sequence). This CDR3 comprises 12 residues. The ends were cut back, 2 bases at V and 3 bases at J, with 3 bases in the middle. The entire variable domain, with the rest obtained from reference TRBV7-9 and TRBJ2-3, is as follows: DTGVSQNPRHKITKRGQNVTFRCDPISEHNRLYWYRQTLGQGPEFLTYFQNEAQLEKSRLLSDRFSAERPKGSFSTLEIQRTEQGDSAMYLCASSLHTDTQYFGPGTRLTVL.

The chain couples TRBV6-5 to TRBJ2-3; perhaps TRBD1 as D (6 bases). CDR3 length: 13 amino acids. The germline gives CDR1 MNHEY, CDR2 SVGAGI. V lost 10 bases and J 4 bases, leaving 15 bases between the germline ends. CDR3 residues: CATQFRGSDTQYF. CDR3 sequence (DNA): TGTGCCACCCAATTCAGGGGTTCAGATACGCAGTATTTT.

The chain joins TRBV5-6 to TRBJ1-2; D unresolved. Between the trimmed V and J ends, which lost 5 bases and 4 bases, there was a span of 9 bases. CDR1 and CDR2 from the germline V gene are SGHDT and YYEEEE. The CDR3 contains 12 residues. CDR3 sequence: CASRADTYGYTF. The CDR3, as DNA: TGTGCCAGCAGGGCGGATACCTATGGCTACACCTTC.

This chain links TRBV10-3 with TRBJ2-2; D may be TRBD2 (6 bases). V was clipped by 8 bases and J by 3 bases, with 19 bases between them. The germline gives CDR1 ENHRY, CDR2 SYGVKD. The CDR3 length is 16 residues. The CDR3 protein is CAIGGSSGSDTGELFF. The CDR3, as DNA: TGTGCCATCGGGGGGAGTTCCGGGAGCGACACCGGGGAGCTGTTTTTT.

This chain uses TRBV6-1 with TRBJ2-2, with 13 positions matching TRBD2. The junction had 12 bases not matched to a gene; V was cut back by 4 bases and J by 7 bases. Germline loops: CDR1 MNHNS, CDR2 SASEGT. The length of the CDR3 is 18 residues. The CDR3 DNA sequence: TGTGCCAGCAGTGCCCGACTAGCGGGAGGTCGGGTCGACGGGGAGCTGTTTTTT. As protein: CASSARLAGGRVDGELFF.

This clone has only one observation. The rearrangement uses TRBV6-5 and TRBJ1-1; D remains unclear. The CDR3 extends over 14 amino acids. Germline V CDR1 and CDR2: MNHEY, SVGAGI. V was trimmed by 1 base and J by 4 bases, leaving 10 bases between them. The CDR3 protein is CASSYLARGTEAFF. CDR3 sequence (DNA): TGTGCCAGCAGTTACTTGGCCCGTGGCACTGAAGCTTTCTTT.

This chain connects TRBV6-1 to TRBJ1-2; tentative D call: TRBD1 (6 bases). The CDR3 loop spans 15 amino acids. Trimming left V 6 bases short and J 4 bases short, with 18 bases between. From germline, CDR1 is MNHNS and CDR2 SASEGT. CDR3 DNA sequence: TGTGCCAGCAGGGACAGCCCTATCCACCTCTATGGCTACACCTTC. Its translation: CASRDSPIHLYGYTF.